The rows below give T cell receptor beta chains drawn from one sample of a study of blood T cell repertoires in COVID-19. TCRdb's table, derived via immunoSEQ multiplex PCR, lists solely in-frame clones and lacks some. The sample comprises a few hundred thousand clones, about 90% of which are singletons, and approximately 4% rests with the top ten. Specimen: PBMCs or T cells enriched from blood (not recorded which). Receptor source: a woman aged 18-29 years with acute COVID-19. CDR3s include the opening cysteine and the closing phenylalanine or tryptophan. A D gene is named only where the DNA matches it firmly. Some rows have no size entry. The others give once, few or many, or a class for an expanded clone.

J gene,clone size,V gene,D gene,CDR3 DNA,CDR3 protein
TRBJ1-1,.,TRBV28,TRBD1,TGTGCCAGCAGTTCCCTTCCGACAGGGAAGGCAGCTTTCTTT,CASSSLPTGKAAFF
TRBJ2-2,.,TRBV2,.,TGTGCCAGCAGGGCTGCAGCGAACACCGGGGAGCTGTTTTTT,CASRAAANTGELFF
TRBJ2-1,.,TRBV27,.,TGTGCCAGCAGTTCCACCCCGGGACTTAGGAATGAGCAGTTCTTC,CASSSTPGLRNEQFF
TRBJ2-7,.,TRBV7-2,TRBD2,TGTGCCAGCACGGGGGCCCCGGGAGGGTCCTACGAGCAGTACTTC,CASTGAPGGSYEQYF
TRBJ2-2,.,TRBV5-5,.,TGTGCCAGCAGCAAACAGGGTGTGAGAGGGACCGGGGAGCTGTTTTTT,CASSKQGVRGTGELFF
TRBJ1-1,once,TRBV4-2,.,TGTGCCAGCAGCCAGGGCAGGGATATCACTGAAGCTTTCTTT,CASSQGRDITEAFF
TRBJ1-2,.,TRBV28,.,TGTGCCAGCAGCCCCCCCATTGAAGGGGCCTATGGCTACACCTTC,CASSPPIEGAYGYTF
TRBJ2-7,.,TRBV27,TRBD2,TGTGCCAGCAGTCGGTTTGGACTAGCGGAAAACGAGCAGTACTTC,CASSRFGLAENEQYF
TRBJ2-1,.,TRBV19,.,TGTGCCAGTAGTCTCCTACCCCTCAATGAGCAGTTCTTC,CASSLLPLNEQFF
TRBJ2-2,.,TRBV30,.,TGTGCCTGGAAGGGGCAGGGGAATCACGGGGAGCTGTTTTTT,CAWKGQGNHGELFF
TRBJ2-3,.,TRBV6-4,TRBD2,TGTGCCAGCAGTGCCTCCCCAGCGGGAGGACTGGCAGATACGCAGTATTTT,CASSASPAGGLADTQYF
TRBJ2-7,once,TRBV15,.,TGTGCCACCAGCATCCCGGGAAGAACCCACTACGAGCAGTACTTC,CATSIPGRTHYEQYF
TRBJ2-2,once,TRBV7-6,TRBD2,TGTGCCAGCAGCCTCGGGACTAGCGGGAGGGCGTACACCGGGGAGCTGTTTTTT,CASSLGTSGRAYTGELFF
TRBJ2-1,.,TRBV10-3,TRBD2,TGTGCCGCCGGAGACGGGGCTAGCGGGAGACATGAGCAGTTCTTC,CAAGDGASGRHEQFF
TRBJ1-2,.,TRBV4-2,.,TGTGCCAGCAGCCAAGATGCAGACTATGGCTACACCTTC,CASSQDADYGYTF
TRBJ2-3,.,TRBV15,TRBD1,TGTGCCACCAGCAGAAGACAGGGGGACGTCGATACGCAGTATTTT,CATSRRQGDVDTQYF
TRBJ1-1,.,TRBV7-9,.,TGTGCCAGCAGCTTAGGGGCGCCGACTGAAGCTTTCTTT,CASSLGAPTEAFF
TRBJ2-5,.,TRBV24-1,.,TGTGCCACCAGTGATTTGCGAGAGACCCAGTACTTC,CATSDLRETQYF
TRBJ1-1,.,TRBV28,.,TGTGCCAGCAGGCTCCGACAGGTGGCCACTGAAGCTTTCTTT,CASRLRQVATEAFF
TRBJ2-3,.,TRBV7-9,TRBD2,TGTGCCAGCTGGGGGGGGACGGGAGATACGCAGTATTTT,CASWGGTGDTQYF
TRBJ2-2,.,TRBV6-6,.,TGTGCCAGCACCAACAGGGGGGGGAGCACCGGGGAGCTGTTTTTT,CASTNRGGSTGELFF
TRBJ1-5,.,TRBV19,TRBD1,TGTGCCAGTAAATCGGGACAGCCCAATCAGCCCCAGCATTTT,CASKSGQPNQPQHF
TRBJ2-7,.,TRBV10-2,.,TGCGCCAGCAGCTCCAGGGAGAGGGGGTCCTACGAGCAGTACTTC,CASSSRERGSYEQYF
TRBJ2-3,.,TRBV27,.,TGTGCCAGCAGTTTATATAGGGAGACGAGATATACGCAGTATTTT,CASSLYRETRYTQYF
TRBJ1-1,.,TRBV7-9,.,TGTGCCAGCAGCTCCCTAGGGGTTGGCCCTGAAGCTTTCTTT,CASSSLGVGPEAFF
TRBJ2-7,.,TRBV5-4,TRBD2,TGTGCCAGCAGCTTGGGACTAGCGGGAGGAAACTACGAGCAGTACTTC,CASSLGLAGGNYEQYF
TRBJ2-3,.,TRBV5-1,.,TGCGCCAGCAAGATCGACTTACGCACAGATACGCAGTATTTT,CASKIDLRTDTQYF
TRBJ1-1,.,TRBV5-1,TRBD1,TGCGCCAGCAGCGCCGGGACAGGAATGAACACTGAAGCTTTCTTT,CASSAGTGMNTEAFF
TRBJ1-6,once,TRBV9,TRBD1,TGTGCCAGCAGCGAGGGGACAGGGCCTTATAATTCACCCCTCCACTTT,CASSEGTGPYNSPLHF
TRBJ1-1,.,TRBV28,.,TGTGCCAGCAGCGAAACAGGGACGAACACTGAAGCTTTCTTT,CASSETGTNTEAFF
TRBJ1-2,.,TRBV10-3,.,TGTGCCACACGCGCCGGGGGGAGGAAGGACTATGGCTACACCTTC,CATRAGGRKDYGYTF